A selection of T cell receptor beta chains follows, all from one sample in a study of T cells after posttransplantation cyclophosphamide. Generated by immunoSEQ multiplex PCR, the TCRdb table keeps only in-frame clones and is missing some. In total the sample includes some 10,000 clones, none of them seen once. This sample comprised PBMCs, obtained after allogeneic stem cell transplant with posttransplant cyclophosphamide. These receptors were obtained from a female patient in her thirties or forties who received an allogeneic stem cell transplant from a related donor, was CMV-positive, and had no GVHD. Part of the T cell pool may stem from the graft donor. CDR3s include the opening cysteine and the closing phenylalanine or tryptophan. A D gene is named only where the DNA matches it firmly. Clone size is given for some rows only: seen once, a few or many times, or a class if the clone is expanded.

CDR3nt: TGTGCCAGCAGCTTAGGGGCTACAATTTATGGGGAGCAGTACTTC; CDR3aa: CASSLGATIYGEQYF; j_gene: TRBJ2-7; v_gene: TRBV7-2; abundance: many; len: 15; d_gene: .
CDR3nt: TGTGCCAGCCAACTAATGGGACAGGGGAAGGGCACTGAAGCTTTCTTT; CDR3aa: CASQLMGQGKGTEAFF; j_gene: TRBJ1-1; v_gene: TRBV11-2; abundance: many; len: 16; d_gene: TRBD1
CDR3nt: TGCGCCAGCAGCACGTATCTAGCGGGGGAGACAGATACGCAGTATTTT; CDR3aa: CASSTYLAGETDTQYF; j_gene: TRBJ2-3; v_gene: TRBV5-1; abundance: many; len: 16; d_gene: TRBD2
CDR3nt: TGTGCCAGCAGCGCGACAGGTCTGGACATTCAGTACTTC; CDR3aa: CASSATGLDIQYF; j_gene: TRBJ2-4; v_gene: TRBV28; abundance: many; len: 13; d_gene: .
CDR3nt: TGTGCCAGTAGCACCTTCCCGGGACTAGCGGGAGTGGGGGAGCAGTTCTTC; CDR3aa: CASSTFPGLAGVGEQFF; j_gene: TRBJ2-1; v_gene: TRBV19; abundance: many; len: 17; d_gene: TRBD2
CDR3nt: TGTGCCAGCAGTCCGAAAAACTCCGGTGAAAAACTGTTTTTT; CDR3aa: CASSPKNSGEKLFF; j_gene: TRBJ1-4; v_gene: TRBV27; abundance: many; len: 14; d_gene: .
CDR3nt: TGTGCTAGTGGTTTGGGGAGGGGCTACACCTTC; CDR3aa: CASGLGRGYTF; j_gene: TRBJ1-2; v_gene: TRBV12-5; abundance: few; len: 11; d_gene: .
CDR3nt: TGTGCCACCAGCACAGCGGGTGAGCAGTTCTTC; CDR3aa: CATSTAGEQFF; j_gene: TRBJ2-1; v_gene: TRBV15; abundance: many; len: 11; d_gene: .
CDR3nt: TGTGCCAGCAGTTTACAACTAGCGGTTCGCTACGAGCAGTACTTC; CDR3aa: CASSLQLAVRYEQYF; j_gene: TRBJ2-7; v_gene: TRBV28; abundance: .; len: 15; d_gene: TRBD2
CDR3nt: TGTGCCATCAGTGTGGCCAGGACTAGAGAGCAGTACTTC; CDR3aa: CAISVARTREQYF; j_gene: TRBJ2-7; v_gene: TRBV10-3; abundance: many; len: 13; d_gene: TRBD2
CDR3nt: TGTGCCAGCAGCCAGGGGGCCGTGCAGTACTTC; CDR3aa: CASSQGAVQYF; j_gene: TRBJ2-7; v_gene: TRBV7-3; abundance: many; len: 11; d_gene: TRBD1
CDR3nt: TGCGCCAGCAGCCAAGGGGAGGGAAACATTCAGTACTTC; CDR3aa: CASSQGEGNIQYF; j_gene: TRBJ2-4; v_gene: TRBV4-1; abundance: many; len: 13; d_gene: TRBD2
CDR3nt: TGTGCCAGCAGTGTGGCGGGGCGGGAGAAGAATGAGCAGTTCTTC; CDR3aa: CASSVAGREKNEQFF; j_gene: TRBJ2-1; v_gene: TRBV2; abundance: many; len: 15; d_gene: TRBD2
CDR3nt: TGTGCCAGCAGCAATGGGGTTTGGGGTGGGACAGGGCCCCGAAACACCGGGGAGCTGTTTTTT; CDR3aa: CASSNGVWGGTGPRNTGELFF; j_gene: TRBJ2-2; v_gene: TRBV21-1; abundance: many; len: 21; d_gene: .
CDR3nt: TGTGCCAGCAGTTACGGGGGGATCACTGAAGCTTTCTTT; CDR3aa: CASSYGGITEAFF; j_gene: TRBJ1-1; v_gene: TRBV6-5; abundance: many; len: 13; d_gene: .
CDR3nt: TGCAGCGTGGGCGACAGACGGGTCATTCAGTACTTC; CDR3aa: CSVGDRRVIQYF; j_gene: TRBJ2-4; v_gene: TRBV29-1; abundance: many; len: 12; d_gene: .
CDR3nt: TGCGCCAGCAGCCCCTGGGAGACCACAGATACGCAGTATTTT; CDR3aa: CASSPWETTDTQYF; j_gene: TRBJ2-3; v_gene: TRBV4-1; abundance: many; len: 14; d_gene: .
CDR3nt: TGTGCCAGCAGCCGAGGGCTCCGAACGACGCGGGAGGGCTGGGAGCAGTACTTC; CDR3aa: CASSRGLRTTREGWEQYF; j_gene: TRBJ2-7; v_gene: TRBV7-9; abundance: many; len: 18; d_gene: TRBD2
CDR3nt: TGTGCCAGCAGCCTTAGCGGTGAGCAGTTCTTC; CDR3aa: CASSLSGEQFF; j_gene: TRBJ2-1; v_gene: TRBV7-2; abundance: many; len: 11; d_gene: .
CDR3nt: TGTGCCTGGAGTGTAAAAGTAGGAAGTCGGACAGGGAGACACGAGCAGTACTTC; CDR3aa: CAWSVKVGSRTGRHEQYF; j_gene: TRBJ2-7; v_gene: TRBV30; abundance: many; len: 18; d_gene: TRBD1
CDR3nt: TGTGCCAGCAGCTATACAGGGCCCCAGCTGTTTTTT; CDR3aa: CASSYTGPQLFF; j_gene: TRBJ2-2; v_gene: TRBV6-5; abundance: few; len: 12; d_gene: .
CDR3nt: TGTGCCAGCAGCTTAGCAGGGGCGGGCTATGGCTACACCTTC; CDR3aa: CASSLAGAGYGYTF; j_gene: TRBJ1-2; v_gene: TRBV11-2; abundance: many; len: 14; d_gene: .
CDR3nt: TGTGCCAGCAGTACTGGACAGGCCCCTGGTTCACCCCTCCACTTT; CDR3aa: CASSTGQAPGSPLHF; j_gene: TRBJ1-6; v_gene: TRBV6-5; abundance: many; len: 15; d_gene: TRBD1
CDR3nt: TGCGCCAGCAGTGAGACCGCAGCGGGATCGGGCACAGATACGCAGTATTTT; CDR3aa: CASSETAAGSGTDTQYF; j_gene: TRBJ2-3; v_gene: TRBV10-1; abundance: many; len: 17; d_gene: TRBD2
CDR3nt: TGTGCCAGCAGCGCAAGCGGGGGGGCGTGGGAGACCCAGTACTTC; CDR3aa: CASSASGGAWETQYF; j_gene: TRBJ2-5; v_gene: TRBV7-9; abundance: many; len: 15; d_gene: TRBD2
CDR3nt: TGTGCCAGCAGTAGTACAGGTGCAGAGCAGTACTTC; CDR3aa: CASSSTGAEQYF; j_gene: TRBJ2-7; v_gene: TRBV28; abundance: many; len: 12; d_gene: .
CDR3nt: TGTGCCAGCAGCTTAGACCGGGGTCCTGAGCACACCATATATTTT; CDR3aa: CASSLDRGPEHTIYF; j_gene: TRBJ1-3; v_gene: TRBV11-3; abundance: many; len: 15; d_gene: .
CDR3nt: TGTGCCAGCAACCCAAGGGGACAATCCTACGAGCAGTACTTC; CDR3aa: CASNPRGQSYEQYF; j_gene: TRBJ2-7; v_gene: TRBV6-6; abundance: many; len: 14; d_gene: .
CDR3nt: TGTGCCAGCAGTTCGGACAGTGAATATGAAAAACTGTTTTTT; CDR3aa: CASSSDSEYEKLFF; j_gene: TRBJ1-4; v_gene: TRBV6-5; abundance: many; len: 14; d_gene: .
CDR3nt: TGTGCCAGCAGCCCGACCACGGGGAGGAACTATGGCTACACCTTC; CDR3aa: CASSPTTGRNYGYTF; j_gene: TRBJ1-2; v_gene: TRBV9; abundance: many; len: 15; d_gene: .
CDR3nt: TGCGCCAGCAGCTTGGCGGTCCCAGATACGCAGTATTTT; CDR3aa: CASSLAVPDTQYF; j_gene: TRBJ2-3; v_gene: TRBV5-1; abundance: many; len: 13; d_gene: .
CDR3nt: TGTGCCAGCAGCCCTGGGGACAGGAACACCGGGGAGCTGTTTTTT; CDR3aa: CASSPGDRNTGELFF; j_gene: TRBJ2-2; v_gene: TRBV7-3; abundance: many; len: 15; d_gene: TRBD1
CDR3nt: TGTGCCTGGAGCCCTCTAGGCCATCAGCCCCAGCATTTT; CDR3aa: CAWSPLGHQPQHF; j_gene: TRBJ1-5; v_gene: TRBV30; abundance: many; len: 13; d_gene: .
CDR3nt: TGTGCCAGCGGATCGGGGCGGGGCGGGTTCTACGAGCAGTACTTC; CDR3aa: CASGSGRGGFYEQYF; j_gene: TRBJ2-7; v_gene: TRBV6-9; abundance: many; len: 15; d_gene: .
CDR3nt: TGTGCCAGCTCACCACCATATCGGACTCTCGCCGGCGAGCAGTACTTC; CDR3aa: CASSPPYRTLAGEQYF; j_gene: TRBJ2-7; v_gene: TRBV18; abundance: many; len: 16; d_gene: .
CDR3nt: TGTGCCAGCAGCGTCACAGGAAGTACTCATGGCTACACCTTC; CDR3aa: CASSVTGSTHGYTF; j_gene: TRBJ1-2; v_gene: TRBV9; abundance: many; len: 14; d_gene: .
CDR3nt: TGTGCCAGCACCTCCGGGACAGGGTTGTACAATGAGCAGTTCTTC; CDR3aa: CASTSGTGLYNEQFF; j_gene: TRBJ2-1; v_gene: TRBV9; abundance: many; len: 15; d_gene: TRBD1
CDR3nt: TGTGCCAGCACCAACGGACAGGGGGCCCAAGAGACCCAGTACTTC; CDR3aa: CASTNGQGAQETQYF; j_gene: TRBJ2-5; v_gene: TRBV5-8; abundance: many; len: 15; d_gene: TRBD1
CDR3nt: TGTGCCAGCAGCTTTCTCAACACCGGGGAGCTGTTTTTT; CDR3aa: CASSFLNTGELFF; j_gene: TRBJ2-2; v_gene: TRBV7-2; abundance: many; len: 13; d_gene: .
CDR3nt: TGTGCCAGCAGTGACACGGCGAGGACAGGGACCTACGAGCAGTACTTC; CDR3aa: CASSDTARTGTYEQYF; j_gene: TRBJ2-7; v_gene: TRBV6-1; abundance: many; len: 16; d_gene: TRBD1
CDR3nt: TGTGCCAGCAGTTTCAGGGGAAGAGGTGAGCAGTTCTTC; CDR3aa: CASSFRGRGEQFF; j_gene: TRBJ2-1; v_gene: TRBV28; abundance: many; len: 13; d_gene: .
CDR3nt: TGTGCCACCAGCAGGGGACAGGGTTTCTGGAATCAGCCCCAGCATTTT; CDR3aa: CATSRGQGFWNQPQHF; j_gene: TRBJ1-5; v_gene: TRBV15; abundance: many; len: 16; d_gene: TRBD1
CDR3nt: TGCGCCAGCAGCTTGGGAACAGGGAATTCGTTCTATGGCTACACCTTC; CDR3aa: CASSLGTGNSFYGYTF; j_gene: TRBJ1-2; v_gene: TRBV5-1; abundance: many; len: 16; d_gene: .
CDR3nt: TGTGCCAGCAGAGAGGGGGGGGTGGATGAAAAACTGTTTTTT; CDR3aa: CASREGGVDEKLFF; j_gene: TRBJ1-4; v_gene: TRBV6-1; abundance: many; len: 14; d_gene: .
CDR3nt: TGTGCCAGCTCACCACCTCGAGGAGAGACCCAGTACTTC; CDR3aa: CASSPPRGETQYF; j_gene: TRBJ2-5; v_gene: TRBV18; abundance: many; len: 13; d_gene: .
CDR3nt: TGCGCCAGCAGCCCATGGGGCCAGACCTACGAGCAGTACTTC; CDR3aa: CASSPWGQTYEQYF; j_gene: TRBJ2-7; v_gene: TRBV5-1; abundance: many; len: 14; d_gene: .
CDR3nt: TGTGCCAGCAGCCCGCGGCAGGGCGACTCTGGAAACACCATATATTTT; CDR3aa: CASSPRQGDSGNTIYF; j_gene: TRBJ1-3; v_gene: TRBV7-3; abundance: many; len: 16; d_gene: .
CDR3nt: TGCGCCAGCAGCCAAGATGGAGGGAGCTACGAGCAGTACTTC; CDR3aa: CASSQDGGSYEQYF; j_gene: TRBJ2-7; v_gene: TRBV4-1; abundance: many; len: 14; d_gene: .